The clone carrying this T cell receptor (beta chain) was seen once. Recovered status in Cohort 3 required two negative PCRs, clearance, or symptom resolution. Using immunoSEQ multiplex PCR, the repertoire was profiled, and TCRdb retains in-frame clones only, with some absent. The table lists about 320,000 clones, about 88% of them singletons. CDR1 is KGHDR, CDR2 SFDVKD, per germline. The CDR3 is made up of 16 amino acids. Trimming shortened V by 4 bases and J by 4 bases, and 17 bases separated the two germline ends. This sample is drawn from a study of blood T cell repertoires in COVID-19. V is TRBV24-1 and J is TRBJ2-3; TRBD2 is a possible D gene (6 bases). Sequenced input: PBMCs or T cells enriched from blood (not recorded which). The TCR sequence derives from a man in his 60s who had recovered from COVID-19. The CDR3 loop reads CATSEGTANRPDTQYF. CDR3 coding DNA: TGTGCCACCAGTGAAGGGACTGCAAATCGTCCAGATACGCAGTATTTT.